This entry lists 9 T cell receptor beta chains sequenced from one sample in a study of T-cell memory formation after mild COVID-19. TCRdb called the 5' RACE reads again in MiXCR, with one record for every CDR3 protein. The sample lists more than 250,000 distinct CDR3 sequences, around 17% occurring once. The specimen was PBMCs or a T cell subset sorted from them (not recorded which). These TCRs come from a man aged 18-30 years who had mild COVID-19 (a few samples of this study predate the infection). Cell type and time point are not known.

At least ten counts were recorded for this clonotype. The V gene is TRBV10-3, the J gene TRBJ2-7; 8 bases fit TRBD2. CDR3 length equals 13 residues. Germline CDR1 is ENHRY and CDR2 is SYGVKD. With 10 bases clipped from V and 2 bases from J, the junction kept 7 bases outside the gene matches. The CDR3 here is CATHGGETYEQYF. Written as DNA, the CDR3 is TGTGCCACCCACGGGGGGGAGACCTACGAGCAGTACTTC.

This clonotype appeared many times. The chain combines TRBV20-1 with TRBJ2-2, with 12 nucleotides matching TRBD2. CDR3 length: 17 amino acids. Losses at the gene ends were 1 base for V and 4 bases for J; bases not matched to a gene: 7. The germline CDR1 and CDR2 sequences are DFQATT and SNEGSKA (reference sequence). CDR3 region: CSARGPSGGAGTGELFF. In DNA form, the CDR3 reads TGCAGTGCTAGAGGTCCTAGCGGGGGGGCCGGCACCGGGGAGCTGTTTTTT.

This chain uses TRBV7-8 with TRBJ1-2, with 9 bases fitting TRBD1. In germline, CDR1 is SGHVS, CDR2 FQNEAQ. This CDR3 has 14 residues. The trim removed 5 bases at V and 4 bases at J, leaving 5 bases unmatched. The CDR3 reads CASSEGQGIYGYTF. DNA for the CDR3: TGTGCCAGCAGCGAGGGACAGGGAATCTATGGCTACACCTTC.

This clonotype was picked up many times. V usage is TRBV27 and J usage is TRBJ1-6, with no clear D. V was clipped by 6 bases and J by 14 bases, with 20 bases between them. CDR1 is MNHEY and CDR2 is SMNVEV in the germline V gene (reference sequence). The CDR3 is made up of 14 amino acids. CDR3 sequence: CASSLQYSVSALHF. Written as DNA, the CDR3 is TGTGCCAGCAGCTTACAGTATTCGGTCAGCGCCCTCCACTTT.

This clonotype was observed a handful of times. The chain recombines TRBV7-3 with TRBJ1-1; D is uncertain. This CDR3 is built from 13 residues. The V and J ends lost 3 bases and 11 bases respectively, with 16 bases between them. Germline assignment: CDR1 SGHTA and CDR2 FQGTGA. The CDR3 bases are TGTGCCAGCAGCTTCAATCGAGAATCGAGCGCTTTCTTT. This translates into CASSFNRESSAFF.

V and J are TRBV20-1 and TRBJ2-5; D unresolved. The germline CDR1 and CDR2 sequences are DFQATT and SNEGSKA (reference sequence). The germline V and J ends were trimmed by 3 bases and 2 bases, with 16 bases remaining between them. This CDR3 spans 15 amino acids. In DNA form, the CDR3 reads TGCAGTGCTAGCACCGTACAAGGCAGACAAGAGACCCAGTACTTC. It yields the protein CSASTVQGRQETQYF.

This clonotype showed up many times. The rearrangement uses TRBV5-1 and TRBJ2-1, with D uncertain. Germline V CDR1 and CDR2: SGHRS, YFSETQ. This CDR3 region has 14 residues. V lost 0 bases and J lost 0, with 4 bases in between. As DNA, the CDR3 is TGCGCCAGCAGCTTGGAAAGCTCCTACAATGAGCAGTTCTTC. Translated, it gives CASSLESSYNEQFF. The variable domain in full, completed from reference TRBV5-1 and TRBJ2-1, reads KAGVTQTPRYLIKTRGQQVTLSCSPISGHRSVSWYQQTPGQGLQFLFEYFSETQRNKGNFPGRFSGRQFSNSRSEMNVSTLELGDSALYLCASSLESSYNEQFFGPGTRLTVL.

Note on this clonotype: One end of the junction varies from germline; a read error may be responsible. The chain joins TRBV24-1 to TRBJ1-5; D is unresolved. This CDR3 spans 13 amino acids. The germline CDR1 and CDR2 sequences are KGHDR and SFDVKD. Written as DNA, the CDR3 is TGTGACACCAGTGCATGGAGCAATCAGCCCCAGCATTTT. It yields the protein CDTSAWSNQPQHF.

This clonotype was counted at least ten times. The CDR3 protein is CASSLVDTYEQYF. CDR3 DNA: TGTGCCAGCAGTTTAGTGGACACCTACGAGCAGTACTTC. This chain joins TRBV12-3 or TRBV12-4 and TRBJ2-7, with D possibly being TRBD1 (5 bases). V shed 1 base and J shed 2 bases, with 6 bases lying between them. The CDR3 is 13 residues long.